The next 2 T cell receptor beta chains were all read from a single sample in a study of blood T cell repertoires in COVID-19. TCRdb keeps only in-frame clones here, not all; method: immunoSEQ multiplex PCR. The sample lists roughly 100,000 clones, roughly 71% occurring once. Sequencing was carried out using peripheral blood. These receptors all come from a woman over 75 with acute or convalescent COVID-19.

The chain links TRBV18 to TRBJ2-7, with D hard to call. Germline loops: CDR1 KGHSH, CDR2 LQKENI. This CDR3 has 13 residues. Trimming took 1 base from V and 7 from J, leaving 11 bases between them. CDR3 coding DNA: TGTGCCAGCTCACCACGGGCCTTCTGGGAGCAGTACTTC. This codes for CASSPRAFWEQYF.

V and J are TRBV5-1 and TRBJ2-1; the match to TRBD2 covers 8 bases. Trimming took 4 bases from V and 4 from J; bases not matched to a gene: 10. In germline, CDR1 is SGHRS, CDR2 YFSETQ. The CDR3 is 16 amino acids. The CDR3 is CASSGSGGAGYNEQFF. The CDR3, as DNA: TGCGCCAGCAGCGGGTCCGGGGGGGCCGGTTACAATGAGCAGTTCTTC.